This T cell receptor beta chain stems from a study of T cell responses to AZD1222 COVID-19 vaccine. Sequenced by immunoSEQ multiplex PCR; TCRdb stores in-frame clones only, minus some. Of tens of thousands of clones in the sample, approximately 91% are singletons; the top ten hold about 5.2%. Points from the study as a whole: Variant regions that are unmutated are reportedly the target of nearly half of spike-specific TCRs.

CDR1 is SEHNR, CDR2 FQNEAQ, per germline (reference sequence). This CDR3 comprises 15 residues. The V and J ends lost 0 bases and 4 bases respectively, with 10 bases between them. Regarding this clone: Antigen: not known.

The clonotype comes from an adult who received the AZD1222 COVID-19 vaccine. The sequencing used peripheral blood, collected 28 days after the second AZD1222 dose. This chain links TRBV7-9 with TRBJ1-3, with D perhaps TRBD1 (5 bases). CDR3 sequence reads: CASSLAGGRGNTIYF. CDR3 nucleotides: TGTGCCAGCAGCTTAGCTGGGGGACGGGGAAACACCATATATTTT.